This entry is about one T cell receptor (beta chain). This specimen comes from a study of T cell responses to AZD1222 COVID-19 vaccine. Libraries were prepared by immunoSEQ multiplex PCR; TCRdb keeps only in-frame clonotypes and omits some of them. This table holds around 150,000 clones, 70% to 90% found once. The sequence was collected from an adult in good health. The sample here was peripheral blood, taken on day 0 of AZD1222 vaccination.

CDR3 region: CASSKVGQETQYF. For the CDR3, the DNA is TGTGCCAGCAGCAAAGTGGGCCAAGAGACCCAGTACTTC. The chain is built from TRBV21-1 and TRBJ2-5. TRBV21-1 is annotated as a pseudogene. This CDR3 has 13 residues.